Listed below are T cell receptor beta chains from one sample, sequenced in a study of CD8 T cells in ankylosing spondylitis. From the 5' RACE reads, TCRdb called clonotypes with MiXCR, one entry per CDR3 protein. The sample carries more than 150,000 distinct CDR3 sequences, about 20% recorded once. Input material: blood, either unsorted or a sorted T cell fraction (not recorded which). These receptors were collected from a male donor under 30 with ankylosing spondylitis or in good health (not recorded which). Each CDR3 is given with its conserved first and last residue. A D gene is named only where the DNA matches it firmly. Clone sizes are given selectively: once, few, many, or a class where the clone is expanded.

many,TRBJ1-5,15,TRBV5-1,TRBD1,CASRVETGGNQPQHF,TGCGCCAGCAGAGTCGAGACAGGGGGGAATCAGCCCCAGCATTTT
.,TRBJ2-3,14,TRBV28,TRBD2,CATSTLAGVHSQYF,TGTGCCACCTCGACACTAGCGGGGGTCCACTCGCAGTATTTT
.,TRBJ2-5,15,TRBV30,TRBD1,CAWSVLQGAGETQYF,TGTGCCTGGAGTGTACTTCAGGGGGCAGGGGAGACCCAGTACTTC
once,TRBJ2-2,16,TRBV4-3,.,CASSQDRGGVSGELFF,TGCGCCAGCAGCCAAGATAGGGGGGGCGTATCCGGGGAGCTGTTTTTT
many,TRBJ2-2,15,TRBV24-1,.,CATSDLGQPAGELFF,TGTGCCACCAGTGATTTAGGCCAACCGGCCGGGGAGCTGTTTTTT
.,TRBJ2-1,15,TRBV6-5,.,CASSYVSTSYNEQFF,TGTGCCAGCAGTTACGTATCGACAAGCTACAATGAGCAGTTCTTC
.,TRBJ2-1,16,TRBV24-1,.,CATSDPRADTYNEQFF,TGTGCCACCAGTGACCCCCGCGCGGATACCTACAATGAGCAGTTCTTC
many,TRBJ1-6,15,TRBV7-2,.,CASSLRRERYSPLHF,TGTGCCAGCAGCTTAAGGAGGGAGAGATATTCACCCCTCCACTTT
.,TRBJ1-1,14,TRBV10-3,.,CAISEVGPDTEAFF,TGTGCCATCAGTGAAGTCGGCCCAGACACTGAAGCTTTCTTT
many,TRBJ2-7,15,TRBV7-3,.,CASSQDATGPYEQYF,TGTGCCAGCAGCCAGGATGCTACAGGGCCCTACGAGCAGTACTTC
many,TRBJ2-4,15,TRBV9,.,CASSVEASPKNIQYF,TGTGCCAGCAGCGTAGAGGCTAGCCCTAAAAACATTCAGTACTTC
many,TRBJ2-5,18,TRBV4-3,TRBD2,CASSQDLAGGGVAKTQYF,TGCGCCAGCAGCCAAGACCTAGCGGGAGGGGGGGTGGCGAAGACCCAGTACTTC
.,TRBJ2-5,14,TRBV20-1,.,CSARVFISQETQYF,TGCAGTGCTAGAGTTTTCATTTCACAAGAGACCCAGTACTTC
many,TRBJ2-1,15,TRBV10-2,.,CASTRRDDSYNEQFF,TGCGCCAGCACCCGACGGGACGACTCCTACAATGAGCAGTTCTTC
many,TRBJ2-3,14,TRBV27,.,CASSFSGAIDTQYF,TGTGCCAGCAGTTTTTCGGGGGCGATAGATACGCAGTATTTT
.,TRBJ2-3,15,TRBV11-3,.,CASSLGSANTDTQYF,TGTGCCAGCAGCTTAGGTAGCGCGAACACAGATACGCAGTATTTT
.,TRBJ1-4,13,TRBV29-1,.,CSGLGDTNEKLFF,TGCAGCGGCCTCGGGGACACTAATGAAAAACTGTTTTTT
many,TRBJ2-4,14,TRBV20-1,.,CSARVGAEKNIQYF,TGCAGTGCTAGAGTCGGGGCGGAAAAAAACATTCAGTACTTC
.,TRBJ1-6,14,TRBV2,.,CASTSGLGSSPLHF,TGTGCCAGCACCTCCGGGCTCGGGAGTTCACCCCTCCACTTT
many,TRBJ2-3,15,TRBV6-5,TRBD1,CASSYADRGTDTQYF,TGTGCCAGCAGTTACGCGGACAGGGGCACAGATACGCAGTATTTT
many,TRBJ2-5,18,TRBV6-5,TRBD1,CASSYSLLGTEIQETQYF,TGTGCCAGCAGTTACTCGCTCTTAGGGACAGAGATTCAAGAGACCCAGTACTTC
few,TRBJ2-5,17,TRBV5-1,.,CASSQSNLLAFQETQYF,TGCGCCAGCAGCCAATCCAACCTACTAGCTTTCCAAGAGACCCAGTACTTC
many,TRBJ2-2,16,TRBV12-3/TRBV12-4,TRBD2,CASNKYSGTNTGELFF,TGTGCCAGCAATAAATATAGCGGGACGAACACCGGGGAGCTGTTTTTT
.,TRBJ2-1,15,TRBV12-3/TRBV12-4,TRBD2,CASSPGLAGDNEQFF,TGTGCCAGCAGCCCCGGACTAGCGGGAGACAATGAGCAGTTCTTC
few,TRBJ1-5,14,TRBV5-5,.,CASSSAQGDQPQHF,TGTGCCAGCAGCTCCGCACAGGGCGATCAGCCCCAGCATTTT
.,TRBJ2-1,14,TRBV7-9,.,CASQSGATYNEQFF,TGTGCCAGCCAATCCGGGGCCACCTACAATGAGCAGTTCTTC
.,TRBJ2-1,15,TRBV20-1,TRBD2,CSASLSGGGRDEQFF,TGCAGTGCTAGTTTGAGTGGGGGAGGGAGGGATGAGCAGTTCTTC
many,TRBJ1-6,17,TRBV3-1,.,CASSQRAPGWGGSPLHF,TGTGCCAGCAGCCAACGCGCTCCGGGTTGGGGAGGATCACCCCTCCACTTT
many,TRBJ1-3,15,TRBV2,.,CASGDRGLTGNTIYF,TGTGCCAGCGGAGACCGGGGGCTAACTGGAAACACCATATATTTT
.,TRBJ2-2,16,TRBV6-4,.,CASSDGASANTGELFF,TGTGCCAGCAGTGACGGGGCTAGCGCGAACACCGGGGAGCTGTTTTTT
many,TRBJ2-2,15,TRBV2,.,CASSEADLGTGELFF,TGTGCCAGCAGTGAAGCGGACTTGGGGACCGGGGAGCTGTTTTTT
.,TRBJ2-1,15,TRBV7-2,TRBD2,CASNGAGTTRNEQFF,TGTGCCAGCAACGGGGCCGGGACTACAAGGAATGAGCAGTTCTTC
many,TRBJ2-1,16,TRBV24-1,.,CATSDFSGGEPNEQFF,TGTGCCACCAGTGATTTTAGTGGCGGGGAGCCCAATGAGCAGTTCTTC
.,TRBJ2-1,17,TRBV4-3,TRBD2,CASSHLAGANTYNEQFF,TGCGCCAGCAGCCATCTAGCGGGAGCGAATACTTACAATGAGCAGTTCTTC
many,TRBJ2-2,14,TRBV20-1,TRBD2,CSARPRGLGGELFF,TGCAGTGCTAGGCCAAGGGGACTAGGTGGGGAGCTGTTTTTT
many,TRBJ2-2,16,TRBV5-1,.,CASSLTPRGNTGELFF,TGCGCCAGCAGCTTGACCCCCAGGGGGAACACCGGGGAGCTGTTTTTT
many,TRBJ2-2,18,TRBV4-2,TRBD2,CASSQRLAGARNTGELFF,TGTGCCAGCAGCCAGAGACTAGCGGGAGCTCGTAACACCGGGGAGCTGTTTTTT
many,TRBJ2-2,14,TRBV6-2/TRBV6-3,.,CASTVVGQTGELFF,TGTGCCAGCACCGTTGTGGGGCAAACCGGGGAGCTGTTTTTT
many,TRBJ2-2,15,TRBV12-3/TRBV12-4,TRBD1,CASSQQGASVGELFF,TGTGCCAGCAGTCAGCAGGGGGCGTCGGTCGGGGAGCTGTTTTTT
many,TRBJ1-3,15,TRBV15,.,CATSRDGVAGNTIYF,TGTGCCACCAGCAGAGATGGGGTGGCTGGAAACACCATATATTTT
many,TRBJ1-5,12,TRBV28,.,CASLSSNQPQHF,TGTGCCAGCTTATCGAGCAATCAGCCCCAGCATTTT
many,TRBJ2-1,12,TRBV12-3/TRBV12-4,.,CASSLGGLQQFF,TGTGCCAGCAGTTTGGGGGGACTTCAGCAGTTCTTC
many,TRBJ2-5,15,TRBV7-2,TRBD1,CASSDNRGPQETQYF,TGTGCCAGCAGCGACAACAGGGGGCCCCAAGAGACCCAGTACTTC
many,TRBJ2-5,16,TRBV27,TRBD1,CASSLSTGPPQETQYF,TGTGCCAGCAGTTTATCGACAGGGCCCCCCCAAGAGACCCAGTACTTC
.,TRBJ1-1,12,TRBV2,.,CASSVTPRDAFF,TGTGCCAGCAGTGTAACGCCCCGGGACGCTTTCTTT
.,TRBJ2-5,14,TRBV29-1,TRBD1,CSVLTGPRGETQYF,TGCAGCGTGTTGACAGGGCCGAGGGGAGAGACCCAGTACTTC
.,TRBJ1-2,15,TRBV29-1,.,CSVEGPTGTPYGYTF,TGCAGCGTTGAGGGACCCACCGGGACACCCTATGGCTACACCTTC
many,TRBJ1-5,15,TRBV24-1,.,CATSDSGGAGQPQHF,TGTGCCACCAGTGATTCTGGGGGGGCTGGTCAGCCCCAGCATTTT
many,TRBJ2-6,13,TRBV20-1,.,CSAINSGANVLTF,TGCAGTGCTATAAACTCTGGGGCCAACGTCCTGACTTTC
many,TRBJ2-2,16,TRBV5-6,.,CASSITGILDPGELFF,TGTGCCAGCAGCATTACAGGGATTTTGGATCCCGGGGAGCTGTTTTTT
few,TRBJ1-5,13,TRBV30,.,CACAFAGNQPQHF,TGTGCCTGCGCCTTCGCGGGCAATCAGCCCCAGCATTTT
many,TRBJ2-3,15,TRBV12-3/TRBV12-4,.,CASSPGAGTTDTQYF,TGTGCCAGCAGTCCAGGGGCGGGAACTACAGATACGCAGTATTTT
many,TRBJ2-3,13,TRBV2,.,CASKLLLTDTQYF,TGTGCCAGCAAACTATTACTCACAGATACGCAGTATTTT
many,TRBJ1-4,16,TRBV15,.,CATSDTRPTTNEKLFF,TGTGCCACCAGCGATACTCGGCCTACAACTAATGAAAAACTGTTTTTT